The rows below give T cell receptor beta chains drawn from one sample of a study of a mutant IDH1 vaccine in newly diagnosed glioma. Method: immunoSEQ multiplex PCR; TCRdb's copy keeps in-frame clones and lacks some. In the table there are 25,000 to 35,000 clones, roughly nine tenths of which are singletons. The source was PBMCs, collected from a glioma patient treated with radiotherapy, temozolomide or both. Source of these receptors: a woman aged 40 to 50 with glioma. Each CDR3 is given without its conserved first and last residue. Fields, in order: CDR3 length, J gene, V gene, CDR3 protein.

13	TRBJ2-1	TRBV5-5	ASSLGLRLNDEQF
12	TRBJ2-1	TRBV4-1	ASSQLAGYNEQF
12	TRBJ1-1	TRBV2	AAAVPGRGTEAF
11	TRBJ1-1	TRBV7-2	ASNGGGLPEAF
13	TRBJ1-1	TRBV6-5	ASSRGVGLGTEAF
13	TRBJ1-3	TRBV7-8	ASSFPWSSGNTIY
12	TRBJ1-2	TRBV6-6	ASSYRQGTDGYT
12	TRBJ1-1	TRBV6-5	ASALRDLNTEAF
13	TRBJ1-1	TRBV7-8	ASSLGTGGNTEAF
12	TRBJ2-7	TRBV10-3	AISEQNRGREQY
12	TRBJ1-1	TRBV30	AWSVLVENTEAF
13	TRBJ2-3	TRBV18	ASSPVGLAGDTQY
14	TRBJ1-4	TRBV18	ASSPTRVETNEKLF
14	TRBJ1-2	TRBV7-8	ASSLEAGTVAYGYT
11	TRBJ2-7	TRBV5-1	ASRVPGYYEQY
12	TRBJ1-2	TRBV7-2	ASSPWGELYGYT
13	TRBJ2-7	TRBV6-1	ASSGSRTGFGEQY